Each of the 32 T cell receptor beta chains below was sequenced from the same sample in a study of T cells in women clearing cervical HPV infection. Libraries were prepared by immunoSEQ multiplex PCR; TCRdb keeps only in-frame clonotypes and omits some of them. This table holds some 37,000 clones. What was sequenced was blood buffy coat. Every receptor here comes from a woman aged 18 to 75 with a cervical HPV16 infection that either progressed to CIN3+ or cleared (not recorded which).

Comments on this clone: The DNA ends 3 residues before the CDR3 does, and the rest of the CDR3 is filled in from the germline J gene. V and J are TRBV12-3 or TRBV12-4 and TRBJ2-1; no definite D call. The CDR3 loop spans 12 amino acids. Trimming removed 5 bases at V and 3 bases at J, with 5 bases between. CDR3: CASSPNYNEQFF. The CDR3 DNA, read in part, is TGTGCCAGCAGTCCCAACTACAATGAG.

Points on this clone: Sequencing ends 3 residues short of the CDR3 end; the germline J gene provides the rest. The chain recombines TRBV20-1 with TRBJ2-3, with a possible D match to TRBD1 (6 bases). Germline V lookup: CDR1 DFQATT, CDR2 SNEGSKA (reference sequence). The ends were cut back, 0 bases at V and 0 bases at J, with 10 bases in the middle. This CDR3 has 15 residues. The chain's CDR3 is CSAREGQGSTDTQYF. The sequenced CDR3 bases are TGCAGTGCTAGAGAAGGTCAGGGGAGCACAGATACG.

Points on this clone: The missing CDR3 end, 3 residues past where the read stops, is filled in from the germline J gene. This rearrangement joins TRBV4-1 to TRBJ2-3; D is unclear. This CDR3 contains 17 residues. Germline V gives CDR1 MGHRA, CDR2 YSYEKL. V was clipped by 0 bases and J by 2 bases, with 15 bases between them. This CDR3 reads CASSQEPRVQSTDTQYF. Incomplete CDR3 DNA: TGCGCCAGCAGCCAAGAGCCCCGGGTACAATCCACAGATACG.

With respect to this clone: The read gets to within 3 residues of the CDR3 end, and the germline J gene fills in the rest. The chain joins TRBV15 to TRBJ2-7; 8 nucleotides agree with TRBD2. CDR1 LNHNV and CDR2 YYDKDF come from the germline V gene (reference sequence). With V trimmed by 0 bases and J by 6 bases, 10 bases remained unmatched. The CDR3 has 16 residues. The sequenced part of the CDR3 DNA is TGTGCCACCAGCAGAGACCGCGCCGGACTAGCTGTCGAG. This encodes CATSRDRAGLAVE. The CDR3 in full is CATSRDRAGLAVEQYF.

On this clone itself: The CDR3 goes on 3 residues after the read ends, and that part is filled in from the germline J gene. V gene TRBV30 combines with J gene TRBJ2-7, with a tentative D call TRBD1 (5 bases). V gave up 6 bases and J gave up 6 bases, with 12 bases separating them. This CDR3 has 11 amino acids. Germline assignment: CDR1 GTSNPN and CDR2 SVGIG (reference sequence). The CDR3 loop reads CACWTPREQYF. CDR3 DNA, as far as it was read: TGTGCCTGTTGGACACCGCGCGAG.

Concerning this clone: An end of the junction differs from the germline gene, which may be a read error. The CDR3 loop reads CACSTSGTAGNTIYF. The CDR3 DNA, read in part, is TGTGCCTGTAGTACCTCCGGGACAGCTGGAAACACA. The chain carries TRBV19 and TRBJ1-3, with 7 positions matching TRBD1. The read ends 3 residues before the CDR3 terminus; that terminus is restored from the germline J gene. In germline, CDR1 is LNHDA, CDR2 SQIVND (reference sequence). The CDR3 is 15 amino acids.

On this clone itself: The observed sequence ends 3 residues before the CDR3 terminus, with the missing tail filled in from the germline J gene. This chain links TRBV29-1 with TRBJ2-1, with D possibly TRBD1 on 6 matching bases. This CDR3 comprises 11 residues. The germline gives CDR1 SQVTM, CDR2 ANQGSEA. Trimming took off 4 bases at V and 7 bases at J, with 8 bases between the two ends. Incomplete CDR3 DNA: TGCAGCGTTGTGGGGGCTAATGAG. This codes for CSVVGANE. The full-length CDR3 reads as CSVVGANEQFF.

In the case of this clone: The read ends 3 residues shy of where the CDR3 ends; the end is completed using the germline J gene. The chain couples TRBV7-2 to TRBJ1-2; 9 nucleotides align to TRBD1. Germline assignment: CDR1 SGHTA and CDR2 FQGNSA. This CDR3 region has 13 residues. CDR3 bases read: TGTGCCAGCGGAACGGGACAGGGATACGGC. Protein sequence: CASGTGQGYG. The CDR3 in full is CASGTGQGYGYTF.

Comment on this clone: The CDR3 is cut off 3 residues early in the read; its end comes from the germline J gene. The rearrangement joins TRBV19 to TRBJ2-2; perhaps TRBD1 as D (5 bases). Germline loops: CDR1 LNHDA, CDR2 SQIVND (reference sequence). The CDR3 runs to 16 residues. CDR3 in amino acids: CASSIEVGQGTEKLFF. The covered CDR3 bases are TGTGCCAGTAGTATAGAAGTCGGGCAGGGCACGGAAAAG.

Comment on this clone: Read data end 3 residues before the CDR3 end; the end is taken from the germline J gene. The chain carries TRBV12-5 and TRBJ2-3; 11 bases line up with TRBD2. The length of the CDR3 is 14 residues. Germline V gives CDR1 LGHNT, CDR2 FRNRAP. The J segment lost 4 bases and the V segment lost 7 bases, leaving 4 bases of the junction unmatched. CDR3 in amino acids: CASEGTSGADTQYF. The sequenced CDR3 bases are TGTGCTAGTGAGGGGACTAGCGGCGCAGATACG.

Regarding this clone: The read stops 3 residues short of the end of the CDR3; the missing end is completed from the germline J gene. The rearrangement joins TRBV20-1 to TRBJ2-3, with 8 bases identical to TRBD2. V lost 0 bases to trimming and J lost 3 bases; unmatched junction nucleotides: 8. This CDR3 comprises 16 residues. Germline V gives CDR1 DFQATT, CDR2 SNEGSKA (reference sequence). The chain's CDR3 is CSARDLDGGETDTQYF. The part of the CDR3 DNA that was read is TGCAGTGCTAGAGATCTCGACGGGGGGGAGACAGATACG.

With regard to this clone: The CDR3 end is not reached by the read, which stops 3 residues before it; the germline J gene fills it in. J is TRBJ2-7 and V is TRBV10-3, with 14 bases aligning to TRBD2. The CDR3 totals 15 residues. Germline CDR1 reads ENHRY; CDR2 reads SYGVKD. Germline trimming cut 6 bases from V and 3 bases from J; bases unmatched to any gene: 4. CDR3 in amino acids: CAISPGLAGVYEQYF. CDR3 bases read: TGTGCCATCAGCCCGGGACTAGCGGGGGTCTACGAG.

A word on this clone: The read comes to an end 3 residues before the CDR3 does, leaving the germline J gene to fill in the end. The chain recombines TRBV20-1 with TRBJ2-1; TRBD2 matches 7 bases. CDR1 DFQATT and CDR2 SNEGSKA come from the germline V gene (reference sequence). Trimming at V came to 1 base and at J to 6 bases, leaving 9 bases not matched to a gene. This CDR3 has 15 residues. The part of the CDR3 DNA that was read is TGCAGTGCTAGAGTTGTGACTAGCCGGCCCAATGAG. This encodes CSARVVTSRPNE. The whole CDR3 protein is CSARVVTSRPNEQFF.

Here the CDR3 reads CASSLDREGLGEQYF. The sequenced part of the CDR3 DNA is TGTGCCAGTAGTCTGGACAGGGAAGGCTTGGGCGAG. The rearrangement joins TRBV19 to TRBJ2-7; 8 positions match TRBD1. The read gets to within 3 residues of the CDR3 end, and the germline J gene fills in the rest. After removal of 5 bases from V and 6 bases from J, the junction contained 12 bases not matched to a gene. Germline CDR1 is LNHDA and CDR2 is SQIVND (reference sequence). This CDR3 spans 15 amino acids.

On this clone: Coverage ceases 3 residues before the CDR3 finishes, and the germline J gene fills in the end. The chain joins TRBV7-9 to TRBJ2-5; possibly TRBD2 for D (6 bases). The CDR3 loop spans 15 amino acids. V was pared by 1 base and J by 1 base, with 10 bases between. Germline V gene sequence: CDR1 SEHNR, CDR2 FQNEAQ (reference sequence). Partial CDR3 DNA: TGTGCCAGCAGCTTAGAGGAGGGTCCCCAAGAGACC. Encoded protein: CASSLEEGPQET. The whole CDR3 is CASSLEEGPQETQYF.

Remarks on this clone: The CDR3 end is not reached by the read, which stops 3 residues before it; the germline J gene fills it in. The genes are TRBV19 and TRBJ2-4, with D possibly TRBD1 on 6 matching bases. Trimming stripped 8 bases from V and 0 bases from J, with 11 bases between. Germline lookup yields CDR1 LNHDA and CDR2 SQIVND (reference sequence). This CDR3 has 14 residues. CDR3 loop: CASAPGAAKNIQYF. The CDR3 bases that were read are TGTGCCAGTGCTCCAGGGGCAGCCAAAAACATT.

As for this clone: The read terminates 3 residues before the CDR3 end, so the remaining end is supplied by the germline J gene. The V and J genes are TRBV12-3 or TRBV12-4 and TRBJ2-3, with D perhaps TRBD2 (7 bases). The CDR3 is made up of 15 amino acids. CDR3 DNA (partial): TGTGCCAGCAGTTCTCGGGGGGCTTTGGGAGAGACG. Its protein is CASSSRGALGET. The complete CDR3 protein is CASSSRGALGETQYF.

With respect to this clone: The read comes to an end 3 residues before the CDR3 does, leaving the germline J gene to fill in the end. The chain is built from TRBV6-2 or TRBV6-3 and TRBJ1-2; D not certain. The CDR3 loop spans 16 amino acids. Germline loops: CDR1 MNHEY, CDR2 SVGEGT. CDR3: CASSTHRGGAGDTYTF. The CDR3 DNA, read in part, is TGTGCCAGCAGTACACACCGGGGAGGAGCGGGAGATACC.

Worth noting for this clone: The CDR3 end falls 3 residues outside the read, so it is completed with the germline J gene. The chain joins TRBV6-1 to TRBJ2-5; D perhaps matches TRBD1 (5 bases). CDR3 length: 13 residues. Germline loops: CDR1 MNHNS, CDR2 SASEGT. Deletions cut 4 bases from V and 5 bases from J, with 11 bases between. This CDR3 reads CASSGTFDETQYF. Incomplete CDR3 DNA: TGTGCCAGCAGTGGGACATTTGATGAGACC.

About this clone: The read terminates 3 residues ahead of where the CDR3 ends, so the germline J gene completes it. The rearrangement uses TRBV20-1 and TRBJ1-4; unclear D gene. This CDR3 has 11 amino acids. Germline V gene sequence: CDR1 DFQATT, CDR2 SNEGSKA (reference sequence). The CDR3 reads CSAPKGSPLFF. The sequenced part of the CDR3 DNA is TGCAGTGCCCCGAAGGGTTCACCA.

Concerning this clone itself: The read gets to within 3 residues of the CDR3 end, and the germline J gene fills in the rest. The V call is TRBV7-2, the J call TRBJ2-1; 7 positions match TRBD2. Germline trimming cut 5 bases from V and 2 bases from J; bases unmatched to any gene: 6. CDR3 size: 15 residues. The germline gives CDR1 SGHTA, CDR2 FQGNSA. CDR3 sequence reads: CASSPPGGTYNEQFF. The covered CDR3 bases are TGTGCCAGCAGCCCGCCCGGGGGGACCTACAATGAG.

On this clone itself: Read data end 3 residues before the CDR3 end; the end is taken from the germline J gene. The J gene is TRBJ1-2, the V gene TRBV6-1; weak D call: TRBD1 (6 bases). This CDR3 spans 16 amino acids. Looked up from germline, CDR1 is MNHNS and CDR2 is SASEGT. CDR3 DNA, as far as it was read: TGTGCCAGCAGTGAAGGACTAGCGGGGGGGGCAGATACC. Its translation is CASSEGLAGGADT. The full CDR3 protein reads CASSEGLAGGADTYTF.

CDR3 sequence reads: CAISEGGVTYEQYF. The CDR3 DNA, read in part, is TGTGCCATCAGTGAGGGGGGGGTGACCTACGAG. This chain links TRBV10-3 with TRBJ2-7, with 7 nucleotides matching TRBD2. The read falls 3 residues short of the CDR3 end, and the missing part is taken from the germline J gene. V lost 2 bases to trimming and J lost 2 bases; unmatched junction nucleotides: 3. The CDR3 contains 14 residues. Germline V gene lookup returns CDR1 ENHRY and CDR2 SYGVKD.

Comment on this clone: The CDR3 extends 3 residues past the end of the read, so its final part is completed from the germline J gene. This chain links TRBV5-4 with TRBJ2-3; possibly TRBD1 for D (6 bases). The CDR3 runs 15 residues. Germline values: CDR1 SGHNT, CDR2 YYREEE (reference sequence). The covered CDR3 bases are TGTGCCAGCAGTCGATCCGGACAGCTAGAGGAGACG. It is translated as CASSRSGQLEET. The whole CDR3 sequence reads CASSRSGQLEETQYF.

Of note for this clone: The sequence runs out 3 residues before the end of the CDR3; the remainder is reconstructed from the germline J gene. The V and J genes are TRBV18 and TRBJ1-2; the D gene is possibly TRBD1 (6 bases). This CDR3 is 16 amino acids long. Trimming took 2 bases from V and 0 from J, leaving 13 bases between them. The germline CDR1 and CDR2 sequences are KGHSH and LQKENI. The CDR3 protein is CASSPIHQGTNYGYTF. CDR3 DNA (partial): TGTGCCAGCTCACCAATTCATCAGGGGACTAACTATGGC.

Note on this clone: The read ends 3 residues before the CDR3 terminus; that terminus is restored from the germline J gene. J is TRBJ1-1 and V is TRBV19; TRBD1 might be the D (6 bases). The germline CDR1 and CDR2 sequences are LNHDA and SQIVND (reference sequence). V lost 4 bases and J 4 bases, leaving 19 bases between the germline ends. The CDR3 length is 16 residues. Partial CDR3 DNA: TGTGCCAGTAGTAGCCCCCCAGGGGCGCGGTTCACTGAA. The encoded protein is CASSSPPGARFTE. The full CDR3 reads CASSSPPGARFTEAFF.

Details on this clone: The read halts 3 residues ahead of the CDR3 end, with the missing end drawn from the germline J gene. The chain has TRBV7-3 and TRBJ1-1; TRBD1 matches 8 bases. Per the germline V gene, CDR1 is SGHTA and CDR2 is FQGTGA. The trim removed 6 bases at V and 5 bases at J, leaving 5 bases unmatched. The CDR3 contains 13 residues. The sequenced part of the CDR3 DNA is TGTGCCAGCAGTCCACAGGGGGGGACTGAA. This encodes CASSPQGGTE. From start to end, the CDR3 is CASSPQGGTEAFF.

Concerning this clone: The sequence runs out 3 residues before the end of the CDR3; the remainder is reconstructed from the germline J gene. This chain joins TRBV5-6 and TRBJ2-4, with a weak D call TRBD1 (6 bases). The CDR3 is 12 residues long. Germline CDR1 is SGHDT and CDR2 is YYEEEE. The CDR3 loop is CASSRTDYGQYF. The sequenced CDR3 bases are TGTGCCAGCAGCCGGACAGACTATGGT.

As concerns this clone: With the read ending 3 residues before the CDR3 end, the germline J gene is used to fill in that end. The chain employs TRBV20-1 and TRBJ2-4; TRBD1 might be the D (5 bases). The CDR3 extends over 14 amino acids. Trimming pared 2 bases from V and 6 bases from J, leaving 14 bases between. The germline V gene has CDR1 DFQATT and CDR2 SNEGSKA (reference sequence). The part of the CDR3 DNA that was read is TGCAGTGCTAGATCAGGGCCCCTAGGAAACATT. Its translation: CSARSGPLGNI. The whole CDR3 sequence reads CSARSGPLGNIQYF.

About this clone itself: The read ends 3 residues early relative to the CDR3; the germline J gene fills the gap. V gene TRBV20-1 combines with J gene TRBJ2-2, with D possibly TRBD1 on 7 matching bases. The CDR3 covers 15 residues. Germline V gene lookup returns CDR1 DFQATT and CDR2 SNEGSKA (reference sequence). This CDR3 reads CSAPDREALNSPLFF. The CDR3 DNA, read in part, is TGCAGTGCTCCAGACAGGGAGGCCCTCAATTCACCG.

Remarks on this clone: The missing CDR3 end, 3 residues past where the read stops, is filled in from the germline J gene. This chain links TRBV12-3 or TRBV12-4 with TRBJ2-7, with TRBD1 as a possible D gene (6 bases). The germline V and J ends were trimmed by 3 bases and 0 bases, with 15 bases remaining between them. CDR3 length: 16 residues. The sequenced part of the CDR3 DNA is TGTGCCAGCAGTTTTAGGCGCCAGGGGTCCTCCTACGAG. It specifies CASSFRRQGSSYE. Given in full, the CDR3 is CASSFRRQGSSYEQYF.

Incomplete CDR3 DNA: TGTGCCAGCAGCTCCGGGACTAGCTACAATGAG. Residues: CASSSGTSYNE. The whole CDR3 protein reads CASSSGTSYNEQFF. The chain recombines TRBV4-2 with TRBJ2-1; 8 nucleotides line up with TRBD2. Coverage ceases 3 residues before the CDR3 finishes, and the germline J gene fills in the end. Germline V gene data show CDR1 as LGHNA and CDR2 as YNFKEQ. After removal of 5 bases from V and 3 bases from J, the junction contained 3 bases not matched to a gene. The CDR3 spans 14 residues.